These 28 T cell receptor beta chains share one sample of origin, sequenced in a study of regulatory T cells in long-lasting Graves disease. Time point denoted: newly diagnosed GD, antithyroid drugs for less than 3 months. Extracted PBMC RNA gave rise to the TCR library. To make TCR beta libraries, researchers used iRepertoire HTBI primers and Arm-PCR of CDR3 regions. TCRdb re-derived calls from the multiplex PCR reads in MiXCR, one entry per CDR3 protein. The sample lists some 330,000 distinct CDR3 sequences, over 9.5% occurring once. This sample was also put to use in a study of T cells in Graves' hyperthyroidism and ophthalmopathy.

The source was peripheral blood mononuclear cells (PBMCs), collected at new diagnosis, from a patient treated with antithyroid drugs. These receptors were taken from a woman under 30 with Graves disease.

This clonotype has at least ten counts. The chain couples TRBV28 to TRBJ2-7, with D hard to call. Deletions cut 3 bases from V and 2 bases from J, with 11 bases between. Germline lookup yields CDR1 MDHEN and CDR2 SYDVKM. CDR3 size: 14 residues. The CDR3 loop is CASSFPQKPYEQYF. The CDR3 DNA reads TGTGCCAGCAGTTTCCCGCAGAAACCCTACGAGCAGTACTTC.

V and J are TRBV20-1 and TRBJ2-5; 9 nucleotides agree with TRBD2. After removal of 6 bases from V and 3 bases from J, the junction contained 26 bases not matched to a gene. This CDR3 contains 20 residues. CDR1 is DFQATT and CDR2 is SNEGSKA in the germline V gene (reference sequence). CDR3 amino acids: CSAFRDRLSVGLAGKETQYF. The CDR3 DNA follows: TGCAGTGCGTTTCGGGACAGACTTTCGGTGGGTCTAGCGGGAAAAGAGACCCAGTACTTC.

This clonotype was seen only a few times. This sequence joins TRBV7-2 and TRBJ1-5; D gene uncertain. Trimming pared 5 bases from V and 7 bases from J, leaving 9 bases between. The germline gives CDR1 SGHTA, CDR2 FQGNSA. The CDR3 length is 12 residues. CDR3 residues: CASSPPSQPQHF. CDR3 in DNA: TGTGCCAGCAGCCCTCCGAGCCAGCCCCAGCATTTT. Variable domain in full (rest from reference TRBV7-2 and TRBJ1-5): GAGVSQSPSNKVTEKGKDVELRCDPISGHTALYWYRQSLGQGLEFLIYFQGNSAPDKSGLPSDRFSAERTGGSVSTLTIQRTQQEDSAVYLCASSPPSQPQHFGDGTRLSIL.

This clonotype appeared many times. V and J are TRBV27 and TRBJ2-1; TRBD2 matches at 7 bases. CDR1 is MNHEY, CDR2 SMNVEV, per germline (reference sequence). CDR3 length: 16 residues. V shed 4 bases and J 4 bases; nucleotides not matched to a gene: 10. Written as DNA, the CDR3 is TGTGCCAGCAGTTCCCCGGCTAGCGGACTATACAATGAGCAGTTCTTC. Its translation is CASSSPASGLYNEQFF.

V usage is TRBV15 and J usage is TRBJ2-7; 11 positions match TRBD1. J was trimmed by 5 bases and V by 2 bases; bases with no gene match: 8. In germline, CDR1 is LNHNV, CDR2 YYDKDF (reference sequence). The CDR3 is made up of 16 amino acids. CDR3 in DNA: TGTGCCACCAGCAGATCAATCGGACAGGGGGCCAACGAGCAGTACGTC. It translates to CATSRSIGQGANEQYV.

The chain employs TRBV20-1 and TRBJ1-4; D is uncertain. Germline lookup yields CDR1 DFQATT and CDR2 SNEGSKA (reference sequence). V shed 0 bases and J shed 8 bases, with 16 bases lying between them. CDR3 length equals 15 residues. As DNA, the CDR3 is TGCAGTGCTAGAGATGAAACTACCGGGTGGGAAAAACTGTTTTTT. As protein: CSARDETTGWEKLFF.

The V gene is TRBV19, the J gene TRBJ2-2, with TRBD1 matching over 9 bases. The CDR3 is 14 residues long. From germline, CDR1 is LNHDA and CDR2 SQIVND (reference sequence). The J segment lost 7 bases and the V segment lost 7 bases, leaving 7 bases of the junction unmatched. The CDR3 DNA follows: TGTGCCAGTACCAACAGGGGGCGAGACGGGGAGCTGTTTTTT. Amino acid sequence: CASTNRGRDGELFF. Using reference TRBV19 and TRBJ2-2 for the parts outside the CDR3, the full variable domain is DGGITQSPKYLFRKEGQNVTLSCEQNLNHDAMYWYRQDPGQGLRLIYYSQIVNDFQKGDIAEGYSVSREKKESFPLTVTSAQKNPTAFYLCASTNRGRDGELFFGEGSRLTVL.

This clonotype showed up many times. The chain links TRBV13 to TRBJ2-1, with D perhaps matching TRBD2 (7 bases). Germline assignment: CDR1 PRHDT and CDR2 FYEKMQ (reference sequence). Trimming removed 3 bases at V and 0 bases at J, with 12 bases between. The CDR3 extends over 16 amino acids. The DNA for the CDR3 is TGTGCCAGCAGCTTGCGCGGGGGCCCCTCCTACAATGAGCAGTTCTTC. Its protein product is CASSLRGGPSYNEQFF.

This clonotype was found many times. The chain couples TRBV5-1 to TRBJ2-7; the D gene is possibly TRBD2 (5 bases). V shed 5 bases and J shed 3 bases, with 9 bases lying between them. The CDR3 length is 12 residues. Per germline, CDR1 SGHRS and CDR2 YFSETQ. CDR3 residues: CASRLDGYEQYF. The CDR3 nucleotides are TGCGCCAGCAGACTAGACGGCTACGAGCAGTACTTC.

This clonotype was picked up many times. The rearrangement uses TRBV27 and TRBJ1-2; D is perhaps TRBD1 (6 bases). The CDR3 runs 14 residues. V was trimmed by 6 bases and J by 5 bases, leaving 16 bases between them. Germline CDR1 reads MNHEY; CDR2 reads SMNVEV (reference sequence). CDR3 loop: CASSPRGDYYGYTF. In nucleotides, the CDR3 is TGTGCCAGCAGCCCTAGGGGGGATTATTATGGCTACACCTTC.

This clonotype was detected many times. The V call is TRBV13, the J call TRBJ2-7; 11 positions agree with TRBD2. CDR1 and CDR2 from the germline V gene are PRHDT and FYEKMQ (reference sequence). The CDR3 is 15 residues long. V was clipped by 1 base and J by 5 bases; unmatched bases: 4. CDR3 loop: CASSLELAGVNEQYF. CDR3 sequence (DNA): TGTGCCAGCAGCTTAGAACTAGCGGGAGTCAACGAGCAGTACTTC.

This clonotype appeared many times. The chain uses TRBV3-1 and TRBJ2-3, with D possibly TRBD2 on 5 matching bases. The CDR3 contains 15 residues. V was shortened by 3 bases and J by 5 bases, with 15 bases between the two germline ends. The germline V gene has CDR1 LGHDT and CDR2 YNNKEL (reference sequence). Here the CDR3 reads CASSHGLLAGDTQYF. As DNA, the CDR3 is TGTGCCAGCAGCCACGGACTTCTCGCCGGAGATACGCAGTATTTT.

This clonotype was found a few times. The J gene is TRBJ2-1, the V gene TRBV6-1; weak D call: TRBD2 (6 bases). CDR1 is MNHNS, CDR2 SASEGT, per germline. With 7 bases removed from V and 4 bases from J, the gap between germline ends came to 20 bases. CDR3 length: 16 residues. The CDR3 coding sequence is TGTGCCAGCACTATAAGTTTGTCCGGGACTTACAATGAGCAGTTCTTC. Protein product: CASTISLSGTYNEQFF.

The V gene is TRBV14, the J gene TRBJ1-2; D gene ambiguous. The CDR3 has 13 residues. From germline, CDR1 is SGHDN and CDR2 FVKESK. V was pared by 5 bases and J by 4 bases, with 11 bases between. CDR3 sequence: CASSSRNSYGYTF. The CDR3 DNA reads as TGTGCCAGCAGCTCGAGGAACTCCTATGGCTACACCTTC.

The gene calls are TRBV4-1 and TRBJ1-2; D remains ambiguous. V lost 1 base and J lost 0, with 21 bases in between. The V gene's germline CDR1 is MGHRA and CDR2 YSYEKL. The CDR3 loop spans 19 amino acids. This chain's CDR3 is CASSQGAEALRTPNYGYTF. Here the CDR3 DNA reads TGCGCCAGCAGCCAAGGAGCGGAAGCATTAAGAACACCTAACTATGGCTACACCTTC.

This clonotype appeared many times. J is TRBJ2-1 and V is TRBV18; D is possibly TRBD1 (5 bases). This CDR3 is built from 15 residues. Germline CDR1 is KGHSH and CDR2 is LQKENI. V lost 3 bases and J 1 base, leaving 10 bases between the germline ends. CDR3 bases: TGTGCCAGCTCACCCAGGGAAAATTCCTACAATGAGCAGTTCTTC. This encodes CASSPRENSYNEQFF.

This clonotype came up a few times. The gene calls are TRBV20-1 and TRBJ2-5; 9 bases are a match to TRBD2. The length of the CDR3 is 12 residues. Trimming at V came to 2 bases and at J to 9 bases, leaving 4 bases not matched to a gene. Germline CDR1 reads DFQATT; CDR2 reads SNEGSKA (reference sequence). The CDR3 DNA sequence: TGCAGTGCTAGATGGGGCGGGGGGGCCCAGTACTTC. Amino acids: CSARWGGGAQYF.

This clonotype was recorded at least ten times. The rearrangement joins TRBV4-3 to TRBJ2-7; unclear D gene. Trimming pared 0 bases from V and 3 bases from J, leaving 12 bases between. Germline lookup yields CDR1 LGHNA and CDR2 YSLEER. The CDR3 consists of 15 residues. Here the CDR3 DNA reads TGCGCCAGCAGCCAAGATCTGGCACCAAACTACGAGCAGTACTTC. Encoded protein: CASSQDLAPNYEQYF.

This clonotype was found many times. The chain couples TRBV7-2 to TRBJ2-1; no definite D call. Trimming cost V 0 bases and J 2 bases, with 8 bases left between them. Per the germline V gene, CDR1 is SGHTA and CDR2 is FQGNSA. The CDR3 length is 15 residues. The CDR3 DNA follows: TGTGCCAGCAGCTTAGCCCCCCCGCCCTACAATGAGCAGTTCTTC. Residues: CASSLAPPPYNEQFF.

This clonotype was detected many times. The chain uses TRBV2 and TRBJ2-1; D remains unclear. The CDR3 is 11 amino acids. V dropped 6 bases and J dropped 9 bases, with 9 bases sitting between them. Germline loops: CDR1 SNHLY, CDR2 FYNNEI. The CDR3 DNA sequence: TGTGCCAGCAGCCAAGTTGGTGAGCAGTTCTTC. Amino acids: CASSQVGEQFF.

On this clonotype itself: This may be a read error, as it is one base from a much larger clone. This chain joins TRBV6-5 and TRBJ1-2; D is ambiguous. This CDR3 region has 17 residues. V was trimmed by 2 bases and J by 4 bases, leaving 20 bases between them. Germline assignment: CDR1 MNHEY and CDR2 SVGAGI. In nucleotides, the CDR3 is TGTGCCAGCAGTTACCCTGGGCTTGGGCATTATCTCTATGGCTACACCTTC. This sequence encodes CASSYPGLGHYLYGYTF.

This clonotype was seen repeatedly, ten times or more. The J gene is TRBJ2-3, the V gene TRBV4-1, with D uncertain. The CDR3 has 13 residues. Deletions cut 1 base from V and 4 bases from J, with 6 bases between. CDR1 and CDR2 from the germline V gene are MGHRA and YSYEKL. The CDR3 spells CASSQGTADTQYF. The CDR3 DNA sequence: TGCGCCAGCAGCCAAGGGACCGCAGATACGCAGTATTTT.

The chain links TRBV4-1 to TRBJ1-4; TRBD1 matches 9 bases. V gave up 1 base and J gave up 8 bases; unmatched junction bases: 5. This CDR3 has 15 residues. CDR1 MGHRA and CDR2 YSYEKL come from the germline V gene. The CDR3 loop is CASSQAQGAREKLFF. CDR3 DNA sequence: TGCGCCAGCAGCCAAGCACAGGGGGCGCGGGAAAAACTGTTTTTT.

This clonotype occurred many times. This chain joins TRBV20-1 and TRBJ1-2, with 7 bases that match TRBD1. Germline assignment: CDR1 DFQATT and CDR2 SNEGSKA (reference sequence). The CDR3 spans 15 residues. J was trimmed by 2 bases and V by 4 bases; bases with no gene match: 10. The CDR3 loop reads CSANGPGQRNYGYTF. In nucleotides, the CDR3 is TGCAGTGCTAATGGCCCGGGACAGAGAAACTATGGCTACACCTTC.

This clonotype appeared a single time. A single base separates this from a much larger clone, so it may be a read error. V and J are TRBV27 and TRBJ2-2; unclear D gene. The CDR3 runs 18 residues. The germline gives CDR1 MNHEY, CDR2 SMNVEV (reference sequence). Trimming removed 5 bases at V and 3 bases at J, with 22 bases between. The CDR3 protein is CASSDATPRLYDTGELFF. In DNA form, the CDR3 reads TGTGCCAGCAGTGATGCGACACCGAGGTTGTACGACACCGGGGAGCTGTTTTTT.

This clonotype occurred many times. The CDR3 reads CSASPRTGVRTQYF. In DNA form, the CDR3 reads TGCAGTGCGAGCCCCCGGACAGGGGTTAGGACCCAGTACTTC. The V call is TRBV20-1, the J call TRBJ2-3; 9 nucleotides line up with TRBD1. The assigned J gene may be wrong: the sequence end matches TRBJ2-5 better. The germline CDR1 and CDR2 sequences are DFQATT and SNEGSKA (reference sequence). The CDR3 contains 14 residues.

This rearrangement joins TRBV7-9 to TRBJ1-1; TRBD1 might be the D (5 bases). The CDR3 is 13 amino acids. V lost 7 bases to trimming and J lost 0 bases, with 9 bases between them. CDR1 and CDR2 from the germline V gene are SEHNR and FQNEAQ (reference sequence). CDR3 loop: CASNSGVNTEAFF. The DNA of the CDR3 is TGTGCCAGCAACTCGGGGGTGAACACTGAAGCTTTCTTT.

This clonotype showed up many times. One junction end disagrees with the germline gene, perhaps due to a read error. V and J are TRBV10-3 and TRBJ2-3, with 9 nucleotides matching TRBD1. The end of the DNA is better explained by TRBJ2-7, so the J call may be wrong. The CDR3 contains 15 residues. CDR1 is ENHRY and CDR2 is SYGVKD in the germline V gene. Here the CDR3 DNA reads TGTGCCATCGGTGAGTTAGGGACAGGGAACGTCGAGCAGTACTTC. This encodes CAIGELGTGNVEQYF.